The subject of this entry is one TCR beta chain. Its antigen remains undetermined. Per-nucleotide qualities are absent, and no much larger clonotype sits a single base away. One collaborating source in Seattle enrolled patients during active infection and followed them longitudinally through the course of disease. Collaborating institutions collected whole blood in K2EDTA tubes following their own protocols. For TCRbeta analysis, collaborator samples were shipped as frozen whole blood, as isolated PBMCs, or as DNA extracted from either sample type. This entry is derived from a study of blood T cell repertoires in COVID-19 (dated by TCRdb to 2020 to 2021). Regarding the study in general: The collaborator samples originated in the United States, Italy and Spain and spanned the acute and convalescent phases of COVID-19. The prospective study material was composed of cDNA or gDNA derived from T cells, B-cell-depleted T cells, or PBMCs. The dataset comprised deeply sampled blood TCRbeta repertoires from subjects exposed to, actively infected with, or recovered from COVID-19. A freely available public database, intended as a resource for researchers studying the immune response to SARS-CoV-2, is where the repertoires were released. Samples came from the ongoing ImmuneRACE study (first 160 participants) plus 1,254 subjects from 6 global collaborators. Sample metadata almost always included a de-identified subject ID, COVID-19 status, age in years and sex. Where HLA class I and class II types were available, the types were taken from metadata supplied by the sample provider, not from assay-based typing.

From a lookup of the germline V gene (reference sequence), CDR1 and CDR2 are LGHDT and YNNKEL. Germline trimming: 4 bases from V, 5 bases from J; junction bases outside gene matches: 6. The CDR3 measures 15 amino acids from cysteine to phenylalanine. The kept DNA is CDR3 alone, 45 bases in frame from the first base. Overall study results and their limits: Clinical and demographic metadata were provided uncurated, with the amount varying by source and participant.

The immunoSEQ Assay, a bias-controlled multiplex PCR, was used to amplify TCRbeta CDR3 regions from genomic DNA. The study's own analysis went as follows. The number of nucleated cells in each sample was estimated from the amplification of reference gene primers within the assay. To quantify the absolute abundance of each unique TCRbeta CDR3 rearrangement, sequence reads were collapsed and filtered. Productive Simpson clonality was computed per sample as the square root of Simpson's diversity index over productive rearrangements. As stored in TCRdb, this immuneACCESS dataset retains in-frame rearrangements with V and J assigned. A fraction of the clones does not appear; measured against another copy, unresolved V genes explain less than half of the discrepancy, and the remainder lacks a known reason. Clonal size and the V and J genes are those of that table, whereas D and trimming came from the DNA. For this sample there are 200,000 or so clones; approximately 90% appear just once. The ten largest clones capture under 3.5% of the sample.

The chain is assembled from TRBV3-1 (or the pseudogene TRBV3-2) and TRBJ2-2, with TRBD2 matching 8 junction bases. This sequence originates from a man aged 30 to 39 with COVID-19, enrolled during active disease. The source material was peripheral blood. The DNA sequence is TGTGCCAGCAGCCGAGCGGGAGTGGGTACCGGGGAGCTGTTTTTT. The translation is CASSRAGVGTGELFF.